The 24 T cell receptor beta chains in this list originate from one sample, sequenced in a study of blood T cell repertoires in COVID-19. Profiled with immunoSEQ multiplex PCR; TCRdb holds only in-frame clones, not every one. The sample contains tens of thousands of clones, around 75% of which appear only once. What was sequenced was peripheral blood. These receptors originate from an older man with COVID-19, enrolled during active disease.

The gene calls are TRBV10-3 and TRBJ1-5; 12 bases are shared with TRBD1. CDR1 is ENHRY, CDR2 SYGVKD, per germline. Trimming cost V 6 bases and J 1 base; bases outside gene matches: 7. CDR3 length equals 17 residues. CDR3 nucleotides: TGTGCCATCAGCCCGGGACAGGGGGCTCTGAGCAATCAGCCCCAGCATTTT. Its translation is CAISPGQGALSNQPQHF.

The V and J genes are TRBV6-5 and TRBJ2-3, with TRBD1 matching 7 bases. The J segment lost 4 bases and the V segment lost 5 bases, leaving 6 bases of the junction unmatched. CDR3 size: 14 residues. CDR1 and CDR2 (germline): MNHEY, SVGAGI. The CDR3 sequence is CASSPRDSSDTQYF. The DNA of the CDR3 is TGTGCCAGCAGTCCCCGGGACAGTTCAGATACGCAGTATTTT.

The chain uses TRBV6-5 and TRBJ2-7; D uncertain. Germline V gene sequence: CDR1 MNHEY, CDR2 SVGAGI. This CDR3 contains 15 residues. Between the trimmed V and J ends, which lost 0 bases and 3 bases, there was a span of 12 bases. CDR3 DNA: TGTGCCAGCAGTTACTCGAGCATCACGGGCTACGAGCAGTACTTC. Amino acid sequence: CASSYSSITGYEQYF.

The V call is TRBV11-3, the J call TRBJ2-1, with 10 bases fitting TRBD2. Trimming removed 1 base from V and 4 bases from J; junction bases left unmatched: 4. The CDR3 has 16 amino acids. Looked up from germline, CDR1 is SGHNT and CDR2 is YENEEA. The CDR3 sequence is CASSLGTSGPYNEQFF. The CDR3 bases are TGTGCCAGCAGCTTAGGGACTAGCGGCCCTTACAATGAGCAGTTCTTC.

V is TRBV6-5 and J is TRBJ1-2; a possible D gene is TRBD1 (6 bases). Germline CDR1 reads MNHEY; CDR2 reads SVGAGI. V lost 6 bases, J lost 5 bases, and 19 bases lay in between. This CDR3 comprises 15 residues. CDR3 sequence: CASSHLLGATYGYTF. Here the CDR3 DNA reads TGTGCCAGCAGCCATCTCCTGGGGGCCACTTATGGCTACACCTTC.

Here the CDR3 DNA reads TGCGCCAGCAGCCAAGATGATGTCTCTACGGGGGGGCGCGAGCAGTACTTC. As protein: CASSQDDVSTGGREQYF. The V gene is TRBV4-1, the J gene TRBJ2-7; 8 bases are a match to TRBD2. The CDR3 extends over 17 amino acids. The J segment lost 6 bases and the V segment lost 0 bases, leaving 13 bases of the junction unmatched. Germline V gives CDR1 MGHRA, CDR2 YSYEKL.

The chain recombines TRBV27 with TRBJ1-2; D uncertain. V was clipped by 5 bases and J by 8 bases, with 21 bases between them. The CDR3 length is 15 residues. CDR1 is MNHEY and CDR2 is SMNVEV in the germline V gene (reference sequence). The CDR3 loop reads CASSLVRSDLRGYTF. CDR3 nucleotide sequence: TGTGCCAGCAGTCTTGTCCGCTCGGACTTGAGGGGCTACACCTTC.

The chain is built from TRBV10-3 and TRBJ2-7; TRBD1 matches at 9 bases. Germline loops: CDR1 ENHRY, CDR2 SYGVKD. Trimming at V came to 3 bases and at J to 2 bases, leaving 11 bases not matched to a gene. This CDR3 is built from 17 residues. CDR3 region: CAISDGIGQGTTYEQYF. In DNA form, the CDR3 reads TGTGCCATCAGTGATGGAATCGGACAGGGGACAACCTACGAGCAGTACTTC.

The chain uses TRBV5-1 and TRBJ1-3, with a possible D match to TRBD1 (5 bases). Trimming took off 4 bases at V and 0 bases at J, with 11 bases between the two ends. The CDR3 is made up of 15 amino acids. Germline assignment: CDR1 SGHRS and CDR2 YFSETQ. The chain's CDR3 is CASSTGRSSGNTIYF. CDR3 sequence (DNA): TGCGCCAGCAGCACAGGACGGAGCTCTGGAAACACCATATATTTT.

The chain employs TRBV7-9 and TRBJ1-2, with D unresolved. The V end lost 1 base, the J end lost 3 bases, and 15 bases lay between the germline ends. The CDR3 is made up of 16 amino acids. Germline V lookup: CDR1 SEHNR, CDR2 FQNEAQ (reference sequence). CDR3 residues: CASSLESSSGHYGYTF. The CDR3 nucleotides are TGTGCCAGCAGCTTAGAAAGTTCCTCTGGGCACTATGGCTACACCTTC.

The V call is TRBV18, the J call TRBJ1-4; 12 bases map to TRBD1. The CDR3 sequence is 16 residues long. The germline V gene has CDR1 KGHSH and CDR2 LQKENI. J was trimmed by 7 bases and V by 5 bases; bases with no gene match: 8. This CDR3 is CASSSGTGGEIEKLFF. The CDR3, as DNA: TGTGCCAGCTCATCCGGGACAGGGGGCGAGATTGAAAAACTGTTTTTT.

The CDR3 nucleotides read TGCAGTGCTACAGGGAACTATGGCTACACCTTC. This sequence encodes CSATGNYGYTF. The rearrangement joins TRBV20-1 to TRBJ1-2, with D perhaps matching TRBD1 (5 bases). The length of the CDR3 is 11 residues. V shed 4 bases and J shed 2 bases, with 5 bases lying between them. From germline, CDR1 is DFQATT and CDR2 SNEGSKA (reference sequence).

The chain links TRBV5-5 to TRBJ1-6, with a tentative D call TRBD1 (5 bases). V lost 0 bases and J 0 bases, leaving 13 bases between the germline ends. Germline loops: CDR1 SGHKS, CDR2 YYEKEE (reference sequence). This CDR3 is 18 amino acids long. DNA for the CDR3: TGTGCCAGCAGCTTGGCGGGCAGCGGGGGCTCCTATAATTCACCCCTCCACTTT. Protein: CASSLAGSGGSYNSPLHF.

This clone was counted between two and nine times. This chain uses TRBV27 with TRBJ2-6; a weak D match, TRBD1 (6 bases). The CDR3 totals 16 residues. The V gene lost 5 bases and the J gene lost 2 bases, with 13 bases spanning the gap. Germline assignment: CDR1 MNHEY and CDR2 SMNVEV (reference sequence). In DNA form, the CDR3 reads TGTGCCAGCAGTGGAGTGACAGGCCCTGGGGCCAACGTCCTGACTTTC. It yields the protein CASSGVTGPGANVLTF. The variable domain in full, completed from reference TRBV27 and TRBJ2-6, reads EAQVTQNPRYLITVTGKKLTVTCSQNMNHEYMSWYRQDPGLGLRQIYYSMNVEVTDKGDVPEGYKVSRKEKRNFPLILESPSPNQTSLYFCASSGVTGPGANVLTFGAGSRLTVL.

The V gene is TRBV30, the J gene TRBJ1-1; 7 bases map to TRBD1. The CDR3 loop spans 14 amino acids. V shed 5 bases and J 3 bases; nucleotides not matched to a gene: 9. Germline loops: CDR1 GTSNPN, CDR2 SVGIG (reference sequence). The CDR3 is CAWSPGTADTEAFF. CDR3 nucleotide sequence: TGTGCCTGGTCCCCCGGGACAGCGGACACTGAAGCTTTCTTT.

In DNA form, the CDR3 reads TGTGCCAGTAGTGGCAGGGGACAGGCCCATTTCAGGACCCTCCACTTT. As protein: CASSGRGQAHFRTLHF. The chain links TRBV19 to TRBJ1-6, with TRBD1 identical over 8 bases. The CDR3 is 16 residues long. Germline-derived CDR1 and CDR2 are LNHDA and SQIVND (reference sequence). The V gene end was trimmed by 5 bases and the J gene end by 14 bases; junction bases not matched to a gene: 17.

This clone was seen a handful of times. This rearrangement joins TRBV18 to TRBJ1-6, with TRBD1 matching over 8 bases. Germline CDR1 is KGHSH and CDR2 is LQKENI. The V and J ends lost 2 bases and 8 bases, in that order; junction bases with no gene match: 5. This CDR3 is built from 15 residues. CDR3 protein: CASSPRQGPYSPLHF. CDR3 nucleotide sequence: TGTGCCAGCTCACCAAGACAGGGGCCCTATTCACCCCTCCACTTT.

J is TRBJ1-1 and V is TRBV29-1; TRBD1 matches at 7 bases. This CDR3 has 13 amino acids. V shed 7 bases, J shed 5 bases, and the junction held 10 bases outside the gene matches. CDR1 SQVTM and CDR2 ANQGSEA come from the germline V gene. The CDR3 here is CSANEGASTEAFF. In DNA form, the CDR3 reads TGCAGCGCGAATGAGGGGGCAAGTACTGAAGCTTTCTTT.

The chain couples TRBV10-3 to TRBJ2-7, with 11 bases aligning to TRBD2. With the DNA end fitting TRBJ2-1 better, the J assignment may be wrong. CDR3 length equals 17 residues. Per germline, CDR1 ENHRY and CDR2 SYGVKD. The CDR3 protein is CAITATSGIYSYNEQFF. In DNA form, the CDR3 reads TGTGCCATCACCGCGACTAGCGGGATTTACTCCTACAATGAGCAGTTCTTC.

This clone was recorded once. Other nucleotide sequences in the sample specify the same CDR3. This chain's CDR3 is CASSLVVAGGTEAFF. As DNA, the CDR3 is TGCGCCAGCAGCTTAGTGGTGGCAGGGGGCACTGAAGCTTTCTTT. This rearrangement joins TRBV5-1 to TRBJ1-1, with 7 bases fitting TRBD1. Losses at the gene ends were 2 bases for V and 4 bases for J; bases not matched to a gene: 8. The length of the CDR3 is 15 residues. Germline values: CDR1 SGHRS, CDR2 YFSETQ.

This clone was seen only a few times. The V call is TRBV18, the J call TRBJ1-1, with TRBD1 matching 9 bases. Trimming removed 8 bases from V and 5 bases from J; junction bases left unmatched: 6. CDR3 size: 13 residues. Germline V gene sequence: CDR1 KGHSH, CDR2 LQKENI. CDR3 in amino acids: CASAVDRGTEAFF. The CDR3 nucleotides read TGTGCCAGCGCAGTAGACAGGGGGACTGAAGCTTTCTTT.

V gene TRBV15 combines with J gene TRBJ2-3, with TRBD1 as a possible D gene (5 bases). The CDR3 contains 14 residues. Germline CDR1 LNHNV, CDR2 YYDKDF (reference sequence). V was clipped by 8 bases and J by 2 bases, with 14 bases between them. DNA for the CDR3: TGTGCCACCGCCAGGCAGGGTCTCACAGATACGCAGTATTTT. Translation: CATARQGLTDTQYF. Full variable domain (rest looked up from reference TRBV15 and TRBJ2-3): DAMVIQNPRYQVTQFGKPVTLSCSQTLNHNVMYWYQQKSSQAPKLLFHYYDKDFNNEADTPDNFQSRRPNTSFCFLDIRSPGLGDTAMYLCATARQGLTDTQYFGPGTRLTVL.

The chain couples TRBV29-1 to TRBJ1-2, with 9 bases fitting TRBD1. Germline CDR1 reads SQVTM; CDR2 reads ANQGSEA. The V segment lost 8 bases and the J segment 7 bases; nucleotides outside the gene matches: 5. This CDR3 comprises 11 residues. CDR3: CSTGTGTGYTF. For the CDR3, the DNA is TGCAGCACCGGGACAGGGACTGGCTACACCTTC.

The chain uses TRBV30 and TRBJ1-1, with TRBD1 matching 9 bases. V lost 5 bases, J lost 1 base, and 2 bases stayed unmatched. This CDR3 region has 13 residues. The germline V gene encodes CDR1 GTSNPN and CDR2 SVGIG (reference sequence). In DNA form, the CDR3 reads TGTGCCTGGGCGGGACAGGGGAACACTGAAGCTTTCTTT. Protein: CAWAGQGNTEAFF.